This section outlines one T cell receptor (beta chain) sequence together with its context. Its target is not known. CDR1 is SGHKS, CDR2 YYEKEE, per germline (reference sequence). V was shortened by 4 bases and J by 2 bases, with 16 bases between the two germline ends. The CDR3 loop spans 15 amino acids. This record belongs to a study of T cells in localized non-small cell lung cancer. Only in-frame clones appear in the TCRdb table, and some are missing; sequencing was by immunoSEQ multiplex PCR. The sample records 40,000 or so clones, around 79% being singletons. Findings and caveats of the study: Only one tumor region went through sequencing, so heterogeneity may still be there. Uninvolved adjacent lung, not tumor, had the highest T cell clonality.

The rearrangement links TRBV5-5 to TRBJ2-7; D is unresolved. Specimen: peripheral blood, collected before any cancer treatment. This receptor was identified in a male donor older than 55 with stage III squamous cell lung carcinoma. The CDR3 DNA is TGTGCCAGCAGCCCCGGGTCAGCGCTCACCTACGAGCAGTACTTC. Translated, it gives CASSPGSALTYEQYF.